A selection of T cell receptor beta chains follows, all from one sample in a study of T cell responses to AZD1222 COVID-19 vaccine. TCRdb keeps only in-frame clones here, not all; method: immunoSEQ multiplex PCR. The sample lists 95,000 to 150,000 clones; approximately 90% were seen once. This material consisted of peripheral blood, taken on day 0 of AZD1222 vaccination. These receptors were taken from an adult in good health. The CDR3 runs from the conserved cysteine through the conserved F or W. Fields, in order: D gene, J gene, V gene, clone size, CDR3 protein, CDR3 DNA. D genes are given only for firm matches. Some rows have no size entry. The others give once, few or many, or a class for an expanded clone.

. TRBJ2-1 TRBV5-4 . CASSFGGGEQFF TGTGCCAGCAGCTTCGGCGGTGGTGAGCAGTTCTTC
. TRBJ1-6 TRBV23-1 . CASSGWGRNNSPLHF TGCGCCAGCAGTGGGTGGGGGCGGAATAATTCACCCCTCCACTTT
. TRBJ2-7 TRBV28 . CASRTPRGQYYEQYF TGTGCCAGCAGGACCCCACGAGGACAGTACTACGAGCAGTACTTC
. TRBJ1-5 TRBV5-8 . CASSLGVFQPQHF TGTGCCAGCAGCTTGGGTGTGTTTCAGCCCCAGCATTTT
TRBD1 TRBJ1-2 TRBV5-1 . CASSSGGHGYTF TGCGCCAGCAGTTCAGGGGGCCATGGCTACACCTTC
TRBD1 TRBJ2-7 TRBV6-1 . CASSEAVRTGPYEQYF TGTGCCAGCAGTGAAGCGGTCCGGACAGGGCCCTACGAGCAGTACTTC
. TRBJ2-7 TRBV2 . CASREGLYFYEQYF TGTGCCAGCAGGGAAGGACTATACTTCTACGAGCAGTACTTC
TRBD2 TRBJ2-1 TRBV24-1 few CAAATSLAGDSYNEQFF TGTGCCGCCGCGACAAGCCTAGCGGGGGACTCCTACAATGAGCAGTTCTTC
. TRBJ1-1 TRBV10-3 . CAVGGLNTEAFF TGTGCCGTCGGCGGACTGAACACTGAAGCTTTCTTT
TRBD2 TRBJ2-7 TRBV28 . CASSLSSGRSEQYF TGTGCCAGCAGTTTATCTAGCGGGAGATCCGAGCAGTACTTC
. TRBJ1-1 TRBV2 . CASLGGTEAFF TGTGCCAGCTTGGGGGGGACTGAAGCTTTCTTT
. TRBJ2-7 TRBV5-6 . CASSLGDDHEQYF TGTGCCAGCAGCTTGGGCGATGACCACGAGCAGTACTTC
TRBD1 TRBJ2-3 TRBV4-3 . CASSQVLQGTAVTDTQYF TGCGCCAGCAGCCAAGTATTGCAGGGGACAGCTGTCACAGATACGCAGTATTTT
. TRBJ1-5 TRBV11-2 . CASSPDGPNQPQHF TGTGCCAGCAGCCCGGACGGACCCAATCAGCCCCAGCATTTT
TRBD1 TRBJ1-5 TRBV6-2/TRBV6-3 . CASSPGQANQPQHF TGTGCCAGCAGTCCCGGACAGGCTAATCAGCCCCAGCATTTT
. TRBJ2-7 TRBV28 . CASSFLRGRPSYEQYF TGTGCCAGCAGTTTTTTACGCGGCAGGCCATCCTACGAGCAGTACTTC
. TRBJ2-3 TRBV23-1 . CASSQSDGQTSTDTQYF TGCGCCAGCAGTCAATCCGATGGGCAGACTAGCACAGATACGCAGTATTTT
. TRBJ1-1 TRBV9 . CASSVVGSMSTEAFF TGTGCCAGCAGCGTAGTAGGAAGCATGAGCACTGAAGCTTTCTTT
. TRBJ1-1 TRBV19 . CASSIKGGSTEAFF TGTGCCAGTAGTATAAAGGGGGGGAGCACTGAAGCTTTCTTT
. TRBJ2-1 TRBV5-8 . CASSLTPGLGYNEQFF TGTGCCAGCAGCTTGACACCGGGACTCGGCTACAATGAGCAGTTCTTC
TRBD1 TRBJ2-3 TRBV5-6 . CASSLPGQSRTDTQYF TGTGCCAGCAGCTTGCCGGGACAGAGTCGCACAGATACGCAGTATTTT
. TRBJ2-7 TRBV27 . CASSLGRFGGLGRDVSYEQYF TGTGCCAGCAGTTTAGGAAGGTTCGGGGGCCTCGGGCGGGATGTCTCCTACGAGCAGTACTTC
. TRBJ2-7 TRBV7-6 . CASSLRTSTYEQYF TGTGCCAGCAGCTTACGGACTTCGACCTACGAGCAGTACTTC
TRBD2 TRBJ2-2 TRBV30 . CAWSLSGTNTGELFF TGTGCCTGGAGTTTGAGCGGGACGAACACCGGGGAGCTGTTTTTT
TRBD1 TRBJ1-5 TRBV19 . CASKRTGAQGQPQHF TGTGCCAGTAAGCGAACAGGGGCCCAAGGGCAGCCCCAGCATTTT
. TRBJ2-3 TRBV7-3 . CASSLTPRADTQYF TGTGCCAGCAGCTTAACCCCCCGGGCAGATACGCAGTATTTT
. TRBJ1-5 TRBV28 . CASSFSLRGNQPQHF TGTGCCAGCAGTTTTTCACTAAGGGGCAATCAGCCCCAGCATTTT
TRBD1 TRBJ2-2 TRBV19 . CASGDRVTGELFF TGTGCCAGTGGTGACAGGGTCACCGGGGAGCTGTTTTTT
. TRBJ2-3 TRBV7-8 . CASSLDRDTQYF TGTGCCAGCAGCCTCGACAGGGATACGCAGTATTTT
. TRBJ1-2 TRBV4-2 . CASSPDTTTAPNYGYTF TGTGCCAGCAGCCCGGACACGACTACCGCCCCGAACTATGGCTACACCTTC
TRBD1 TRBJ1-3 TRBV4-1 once CASSQPGQGANTIYF TGCGCCAGCAGCCAGCCGGGACAGGGGGCAAACACCATATATTTT
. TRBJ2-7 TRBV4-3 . CASSQRLEGAFPHQYF TGCGCCAGCAGCCAAAGACTGGAGGGGGCCTTCCCCCATCAGTACTTC
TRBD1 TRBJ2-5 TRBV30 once CAWSVKGTGRETQYF TGTGCCTGGAGTGTAAAAGGGACAGGGAGGGAGACCCAGTACTTC
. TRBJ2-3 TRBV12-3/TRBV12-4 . CASSISTDTQYF TGTGCCAGCAGTATAAGCACAGATACGCAGTATTTT
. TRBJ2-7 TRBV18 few CASSTKQGHEQYF TGTGCCAGCTCAACTAAGCAGGGCCACGAGCAGTACTTC
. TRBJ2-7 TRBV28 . CASSLSGSRYEQYF TGTGCCAGCAGTTTATCGGGGAGCCGGTACGAGCAGTACTTC
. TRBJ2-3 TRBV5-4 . CASSFMGITDTQYF TGTGCCAGCAGCTTTATGGGGATTACAGATACGCAGTATTTT
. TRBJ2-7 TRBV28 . CASNGRHRTSYEQYF TGTGCCAGCAATGGACGGCACCGGACCTCCTACGAGCAGTACTTC
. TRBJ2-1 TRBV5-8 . CARSSRGSYNEQFF TGTGCCAGGTCAAGTCGGGGCTCCTACAATGAGCAGTTCTTC
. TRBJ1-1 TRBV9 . CASSTPSSEAFF TGTGCCAGCAGCACCCCAAGTTCGGAAGCTTTCTTT
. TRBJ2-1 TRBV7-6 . CASSNREGTYNEQFF TGTGCCAGCAGCAATCGGGAAGGGACCTACAATGAGCAGTTCTTC
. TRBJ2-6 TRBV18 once CASSPQGTGANVLTF TGTGCCAGCTCGCCTCAGGGGACTGGGGCCAACGTCCTGACTTTC
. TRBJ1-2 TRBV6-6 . CASLKKTGMHYGYTF TGTGCCAGCCTAAAGAAGACCGGAATGCACTATGGCTACACCTTC
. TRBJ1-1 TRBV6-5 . CASSPGTAEAFF TGTGCCAGCAGTCCCGGGACGGCTGAAGCTTTCTTT
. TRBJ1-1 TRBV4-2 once CASSQDPVSPVALNTEAFF TGTGCCAGCAGCCAAGATCCAGTATCGCCGGTGGCCCTGAACACTGAAGCTTTCTTT
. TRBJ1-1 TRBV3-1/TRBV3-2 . CASSQDLRADRAFF TGTGCCAGCAGCCAAGATCTCCGGGCTGATAGAGCTTTCTTT
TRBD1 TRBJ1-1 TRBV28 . CASRTGWEAFF TGTGCCAGCAGGACAGGGTGGGAAGCTTTCTTT
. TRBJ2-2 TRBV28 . CAIGTLTAGELFF TGTGCCATCGGGACTCTTACGGCCGGGGAGCTGTTTTTT
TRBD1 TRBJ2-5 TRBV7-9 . CASSPDRGETQYF TGTGCCAGCAGCCCGGACAGGGGAGAGACCCAGTACTTC